This entry describes one T cell receptor beta chain. Stated time point: baseline, week 1 (first vaccination visit). Treatment here: pre-vaccination baseline after standard-of-care therapy. The donors' diagnosis was new WHO grade 3 or 4 astrocytoma that was IDH1-mutant and ATRX-lost. Germline V gives CDR1 MNHEY, CDR2 SVGAGI. V shed 6 bases and J shed 4 bases, with 13 bases lying between them. The CDR3 is 14 residues long. Only in-frame clones appear in the TCRdb table, and some are missing; sequencing was by immunoSEQ multiplex PCR. The table has 50,000 or so clones, 65% to 85% seen once. The source of the sample is a study of a mutant IDH1 vaccine in newly diagnosed glioma. Study as a whole: Mean patient age was about 44 years; approximately 60% were male and approximately 38% female.

Source: PBMCs, taken from a glioma patient treated with radiotherapy, temozolomide or both. This receptor was obtained from a man aged 18 to 29 with glioma. V and J are TRBV6-5 and TRBJ2-1; D is perhaps TRBD2 (7 bases). The CDR3 region has the DNA TGTGCCAGCAGGCCGGGGGGCCTATACAATGAGCAGTTCTTC. Protein product: CASRPGGLYNEQFF.